Sequencing of this T cell receptor (beta chain) was carried out in a study of T cells in tuberculosis. On the study more broadly: T cells were selected with CD1B tetramers loaded with glucose monomycolate.

Adolescents were screened for latent TB by skin test and IGRA. Study results and limitations: Active tuberculosis alpha repertoires lay closer to GMM-specific TCRs than controls'. Active tuberculosis patients had shorter CDR3-alpha; the beta difference was nonsignificant.

This clone has just a few counts. The antigen remains undetermined. Some clones are missing from TCRdb's copy, which holds only in-frame ones; the method was immunoSEQ multiplex PCR. The repertoire holds around 33,000 clones, with 80% to 95% as singletons. This receptor was obtained from a donor between 10 and 35 years old with latent tuberculosis or without tuberculosis infection. Some clones in this sample may be carry-over from other donors' samples. Input material: PBMCs.

In nucleotides, the CDR3 is TGTGCCAGCAGCTTAGATCCTGCTATGAACACTGAAGCTTTCTTT. Residues: CASSLDPAMNTEAFF. The chain uses TRBV11-2 and TRBJ1-1; no clear D gene. In germline, CDR1 is SGHAT, CDR2 FQNNGV. V was clipped by 0 bases and J by 0 bases, with 8 bases between them. This CDR3 comprises 15 residues. The variable domain in full, completed from reference TRBV11-2 and TRBJ1-1, reads EAGVAQSPRYKIIEKRQSVAFWCNPISGHATLYWYQQILGQGPKLLIQFQNNGVVDDSQLPKDRFSAERLKGVDSTLKIQPAKLEDSAVYLCASSLDPAMNTEAFFGQGTRLTVV.